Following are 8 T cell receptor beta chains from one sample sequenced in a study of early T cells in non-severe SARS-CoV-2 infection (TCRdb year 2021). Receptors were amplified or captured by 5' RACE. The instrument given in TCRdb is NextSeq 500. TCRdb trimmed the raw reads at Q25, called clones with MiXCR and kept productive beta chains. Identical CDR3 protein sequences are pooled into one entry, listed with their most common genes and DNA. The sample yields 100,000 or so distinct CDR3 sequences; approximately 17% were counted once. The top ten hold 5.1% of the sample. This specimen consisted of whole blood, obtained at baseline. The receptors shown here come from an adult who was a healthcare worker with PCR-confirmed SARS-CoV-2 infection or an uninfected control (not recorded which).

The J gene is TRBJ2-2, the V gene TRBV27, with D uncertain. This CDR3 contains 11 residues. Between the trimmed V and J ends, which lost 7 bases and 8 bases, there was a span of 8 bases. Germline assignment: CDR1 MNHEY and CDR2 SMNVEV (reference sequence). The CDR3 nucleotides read TGTGCCAGCACTCTCTCAGGGGAGCTGTTTTTT. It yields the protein CASTLSGELFF.

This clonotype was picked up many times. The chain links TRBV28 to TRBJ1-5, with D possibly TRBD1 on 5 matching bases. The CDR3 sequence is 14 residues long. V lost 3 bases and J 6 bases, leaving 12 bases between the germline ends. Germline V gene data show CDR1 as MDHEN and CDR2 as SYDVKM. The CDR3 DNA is TGTGCCAGCAGTTTCCAGGGAAATGGTCAGCCCCAGCATTTT. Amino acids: CASSFQGNGQPQHF.

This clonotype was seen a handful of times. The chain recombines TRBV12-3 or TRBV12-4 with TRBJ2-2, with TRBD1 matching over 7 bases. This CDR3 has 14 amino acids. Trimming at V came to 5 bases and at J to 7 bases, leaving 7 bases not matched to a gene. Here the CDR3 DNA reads TGTGCCAGCAGTCCTCACAGGGGAATCGGGGAGCTGTTTTTT. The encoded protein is CASSPHRGIGELFF.

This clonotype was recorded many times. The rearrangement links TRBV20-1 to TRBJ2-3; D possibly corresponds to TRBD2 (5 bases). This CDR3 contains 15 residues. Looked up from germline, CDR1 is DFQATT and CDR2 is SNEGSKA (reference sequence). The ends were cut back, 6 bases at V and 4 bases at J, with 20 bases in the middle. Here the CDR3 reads CSASRTIRGSDTQYF. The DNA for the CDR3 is TGCAGTGCATCCCGAACTATTCGAGGGTCAGATACGCAGTATTTT.

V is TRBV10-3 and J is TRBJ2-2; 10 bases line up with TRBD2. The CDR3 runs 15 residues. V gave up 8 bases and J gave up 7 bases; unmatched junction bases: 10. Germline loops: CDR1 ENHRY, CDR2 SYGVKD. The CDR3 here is CAIRGASGRLGELFF. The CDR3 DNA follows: TGTGCCATCCGCGGAGCTAGCGGGAGACTCGGGGAGCTGTTTTTT.

CDR3 residues: CASRTDSAYGYTF. CDR3 coding DNA: TGTGCCAGCAGGACCGACAGTGCCTATGGCTACACCTTC. The rearrangement uses TRBV6-2 or TRBV6-3 and TRBJ1-2; possible D gene TRBD1, 5 bases. The CDR3 spans 13 residues. Trimming removed 6 bases from V and 4 bases from J, with 12 bases in between. CDR1 and CDR2 from the germline V gene are MNHEY and SVGEGT.

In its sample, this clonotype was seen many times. CDR3 protein: CASSLGIRAEAFF. The CDR3 bases are TGTGCCAGCAGCTTAGGGATCCGCGCTGAAGCTTTCTTT. The rearrangement joins TRBV7-9 to TRBJ1-1; D gene uncertain. CDR1 and CDR2 from the germline V gene are SEHNR and FQNEAQ (reference sequence). V shed 1 base and J shed 6 bases, with 9 bases lying between them. The CDR3 is 13 residues long.

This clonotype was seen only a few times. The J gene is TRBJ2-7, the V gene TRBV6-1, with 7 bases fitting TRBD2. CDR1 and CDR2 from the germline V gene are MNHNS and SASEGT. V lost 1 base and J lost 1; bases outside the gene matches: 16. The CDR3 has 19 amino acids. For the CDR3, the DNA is TGTGCCAGCAGTGAAGGGGGGGAGGACGCACTAGCGTTTTCCTACGAGCAGTACTTC. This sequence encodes CASSEGGEDALAFSYEQYF.